The subject of this entry is one TCR beta chain. The data belong to a study of blood T cell repertoires in COVID-19. Germline V CDR1 and CDR2: SEHNR, FQNEAQ (reference sequence). CDR3 size: 18 residues. The V gene end was trimmed by 5 bases and the J gene end by 0 bases; junction bases not matched to a gene: 13. Here immunoSEQ multiplex PCR was the method, and the copy in TCRdb shows in-frame clones only, minus some. Among some 280,000 clones, 86% were seen once, and the ten largest hold around 3%. The chain carries TRBV7-9 and TRBJ1-2; 9 nucleotides align to TRBD1. This TCR was sampled from a woman in her twenties or thirties with active or convalescent COVID-19. The material sequenced was peripheral blood. In DNA, the CDR3 is TGTGCCAGCAGCGTAGTCCCCGGGACAGGGAGAGCTAACTATGGCTACACCTTC. Amino acids: CASSVVPGTGRANYGYTF.